The clone carrying this TCR beta chain was recorded only once. This specimen comes from a study of blood T cell repertoires in COVID-19. Study-wide context: COVID-19 samples collected from the United States, Italy and Spain covered acute and convalescent phases. PBMCs, B-cell-depleted T cells, or T cells provided the cDNA or gDNA that made up the material.

Profiled with immunoSEQ multiplex PCR; TCRdb holds only in-frame clones, not every one. The table has fewer than 200,000 clones, 60% to 85% seen once. Germline CDR1 reads LNHDA; CDR2 reads SQIVND (reference sequence). There are 15 residues in the CDR3. V lost 6 bases to trimming and J lost 0 bases, with 12 bases between them. This TCR derives from a woman in her fifties or sixties with COVID-19, enrolled during active disease. Sequenced: peripheral blood. The chain has TRBV19 and TRBJ1-3; D remains unclear. CDR3: CASSSHKNSGNTIYF. For the CDR3, the DNA is TGTGCCAGTAGCAGTCACAAAAACTCTGGAAACACCATATATTTT.